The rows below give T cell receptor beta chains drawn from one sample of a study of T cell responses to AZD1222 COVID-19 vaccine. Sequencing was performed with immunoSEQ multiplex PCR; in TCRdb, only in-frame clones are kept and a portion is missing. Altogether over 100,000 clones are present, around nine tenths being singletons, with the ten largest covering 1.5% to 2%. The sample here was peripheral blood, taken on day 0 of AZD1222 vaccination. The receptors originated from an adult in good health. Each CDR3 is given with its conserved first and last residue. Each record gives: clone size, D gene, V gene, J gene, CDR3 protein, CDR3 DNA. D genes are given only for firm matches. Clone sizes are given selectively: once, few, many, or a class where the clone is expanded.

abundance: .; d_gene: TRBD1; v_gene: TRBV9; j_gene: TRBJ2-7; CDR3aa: CASSVGDSGEQYF; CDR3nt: TGTGCCAGCAGCGTAGGGGACAGTGGCGAGCAGTACTTC
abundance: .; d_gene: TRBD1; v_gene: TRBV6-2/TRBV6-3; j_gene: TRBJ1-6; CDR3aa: CASSAGTEPVPLHF; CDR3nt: TGTGCCAGCAGTGCCGGGACAGAACCCGTCCCCCTCCACTTT
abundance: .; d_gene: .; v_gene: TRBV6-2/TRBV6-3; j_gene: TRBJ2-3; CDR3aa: CASSYGRIDSHTQYF; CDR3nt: TGTGCCAGCAGTTACGGGAGAATAGATTCACATACGCAGTATTTT
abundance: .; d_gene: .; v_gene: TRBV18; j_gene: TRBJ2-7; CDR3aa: CASSLNNRAEQYF; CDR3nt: TGTGCCAGCTCACTTAACAACAGAGCCGAGCAGTACTTC
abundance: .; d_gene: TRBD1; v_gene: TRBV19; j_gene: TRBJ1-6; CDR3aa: CASSDRGQVDNSPLHF; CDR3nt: TGTGCCAGTAGTGACAGGGGGCAAGTGGATAATTCACCCCTCCACTTT
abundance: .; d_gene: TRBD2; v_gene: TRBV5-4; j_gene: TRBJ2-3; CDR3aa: CASSLAAGGRADTQYF; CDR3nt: TGTGCCAGCAGCTTGGCCGCGGGAGGAAGGGCAGATACGCAGTATTTT
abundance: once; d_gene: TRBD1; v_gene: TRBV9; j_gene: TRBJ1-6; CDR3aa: CASSTDRGHSPLHF; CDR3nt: TGTGCCAGCAGCACTGACAGGGGGCACTCACCCCTCCACTTT
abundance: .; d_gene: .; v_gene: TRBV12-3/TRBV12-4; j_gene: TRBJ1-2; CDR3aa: CASSLGSYYGYTF; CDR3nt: TGTGCCAGCAGTCTCGGCAGCTACTATGGCTACACCTTC
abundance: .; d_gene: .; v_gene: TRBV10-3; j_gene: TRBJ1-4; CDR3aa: CAISGGSWRGDEKLFF; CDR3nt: TGTGCCATCAGTGGGGGCTCGTGGCGGGGAGATGAAAAACTGTTTTTT
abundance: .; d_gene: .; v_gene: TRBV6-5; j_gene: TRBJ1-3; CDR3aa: CASTDSSLSGNTIYF; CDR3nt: TGTGCCAGCACCGACAGTTCTCTCTCTGGAAACACCATATATTTT
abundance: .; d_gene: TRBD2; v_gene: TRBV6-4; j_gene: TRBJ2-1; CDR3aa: CARRPGLAPYNEQFF; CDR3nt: TGTGCCAGGAGACCAGGACTAGCGCCATACAATGAGCAGTTCTTC
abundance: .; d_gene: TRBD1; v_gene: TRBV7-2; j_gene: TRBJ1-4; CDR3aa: CASSSRTGFNEKLFF; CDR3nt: TGTGCCAGCAGCTCAAGGACAGGGTTTAATGAAAAACTGTTTTTT
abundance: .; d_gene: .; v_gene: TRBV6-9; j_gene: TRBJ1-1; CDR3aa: CASSPLGDEAFF; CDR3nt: TGTGCCAGCAGTCCTCTTGGAGATGAAGCTTTCTTT
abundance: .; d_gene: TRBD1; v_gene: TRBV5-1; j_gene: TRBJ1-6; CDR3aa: CASSLNRGIYSPLHF; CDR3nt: TGCGCCAGCAGCTTGAACAGGGGGATATATTCACCCCTCCACTTT
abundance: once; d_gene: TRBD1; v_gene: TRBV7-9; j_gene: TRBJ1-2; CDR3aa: CASSLSGTGDYGYTF; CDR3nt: TGTGCCAGCAGCTTATCCGGGACAGGGGACTACGGCTACACCTTC
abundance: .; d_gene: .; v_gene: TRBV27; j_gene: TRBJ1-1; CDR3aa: CASARGHWEAFF; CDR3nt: TGTGCCAGCGCCCGGGGGCACTGGGAAGCTTTCTTT
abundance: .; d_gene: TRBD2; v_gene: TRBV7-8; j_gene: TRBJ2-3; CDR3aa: CASSPLAGGTDTQYF; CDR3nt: TGTGCCAGCAGCCCCCTAGCGGGGGGCACAGATACGCAGTATTTT
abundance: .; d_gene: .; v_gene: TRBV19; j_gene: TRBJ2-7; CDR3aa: CASRHVASYEQYF; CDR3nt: TGTGCCAGTAGGCACGTAGCCTCCTACGAGCAGTACTTC
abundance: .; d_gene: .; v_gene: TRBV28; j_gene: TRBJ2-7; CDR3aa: CASTLWSYEQYF; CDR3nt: TGTGCCAGCACGTTGTGGTCCTACGAGCAGTACTTC
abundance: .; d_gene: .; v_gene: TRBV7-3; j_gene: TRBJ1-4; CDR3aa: CASSQSATNEKLFF; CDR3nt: TGTGCCAGCAGCCAAAGTGCAACTAATGAAAAACTGTTTTTT
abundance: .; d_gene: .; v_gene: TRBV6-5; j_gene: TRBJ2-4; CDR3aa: CASTPDPAWGNIQYF; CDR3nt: TGTGCCAGCACCCCGGACCCTGCCTGGGGAAACATTCAGTACTTC
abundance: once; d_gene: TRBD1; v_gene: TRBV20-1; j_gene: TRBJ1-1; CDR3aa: CSAIGTGAFF; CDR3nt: TGCAGTGCTATTGGGACAGGCGCTTTCTTT
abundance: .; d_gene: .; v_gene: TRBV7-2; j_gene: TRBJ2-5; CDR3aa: CASSRSQETQYF; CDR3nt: TGTGCCAGCAGCCGTTCCCAAGAGACCCAGTACTTC
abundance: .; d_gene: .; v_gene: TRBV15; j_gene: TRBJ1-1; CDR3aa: CATEDSTLMNTEAFF; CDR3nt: TGTGCCACCGAAGATTCAACATTGATGAACACTGAAGCTTTCTTT
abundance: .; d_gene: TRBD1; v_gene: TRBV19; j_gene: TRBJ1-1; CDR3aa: CASSILQGDTEAFF; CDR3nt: TGTGCCAGTAGTATATTACAGGGGGACACTGAAGCTTTCTTT
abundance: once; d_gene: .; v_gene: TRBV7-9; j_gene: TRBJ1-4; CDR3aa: CASSLAPAGSKLFF; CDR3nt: TGTGCCAGCAGCTTAGCGCCGGCCGGGTCGAAACTGTTTTTT
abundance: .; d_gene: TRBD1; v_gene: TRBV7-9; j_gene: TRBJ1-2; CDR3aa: CASSSTNLDRFHYGYTF; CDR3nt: TGTGCCAGCAGCTCCACGAACCTGGACAGGTTCCACTATGGCTACACCTTC
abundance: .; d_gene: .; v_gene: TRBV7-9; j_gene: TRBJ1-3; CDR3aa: CASSPRTGNTIYF; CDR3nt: TGTGCCAGCAGCCCAAGGACTGGAAACACCATATATTTT
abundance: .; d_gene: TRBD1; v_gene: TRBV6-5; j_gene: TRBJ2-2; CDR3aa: CASIRGPNTGELFF; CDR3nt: TGTGCCAGCATTAGGGGGCCAAACACCGGGGAGCTGTTTTTT
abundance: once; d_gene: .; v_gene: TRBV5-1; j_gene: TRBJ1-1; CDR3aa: CASSLFYQNTEAFF; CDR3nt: TGCGCCAGCAGCTTGTTTTATCAGAACACTGAAGCTTTCTTT
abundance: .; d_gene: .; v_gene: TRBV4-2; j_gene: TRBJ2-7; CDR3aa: CASSQGWTLTYEQYF; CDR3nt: TGTGCCAGCAGCCAAGGCTGGACACTTACCTACGAGCAGTACTTC
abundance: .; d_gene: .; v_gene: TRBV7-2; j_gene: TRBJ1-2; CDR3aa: CASSAGGGFYGYTF; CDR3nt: TGTGCCAGCAGCGCTGGGGGGGGATTCTATGGCTACACCTTC